What follows are 27 T cell receptor beta chains derived from one specimen sequenced in a study of shared clonotypes between healthy human individuals. TCRdb's table, derived via immunoSEQ multiplex PCR, lists solely in-frame clones and lacks some. The sample lists a few million clones, around nine tenths occurring once. Sequenced sample: naive CD4+ T cells sorted from blood. Subset indicated: CD45RA+ positively selected. These receptors originate from a man younger than 35 in good health.

This clone has just a few counts. The chain couples TRBV7-2 to TRBJ1-2, with D possibly matching TRBD1 (5 bases). This CDR3 has 14 residues. The V gene's germline CDR1 is SGHTA and CDR2 FQGNSA. The ends were cut back, 1 base at V and 0 bases at J, with 6 bases in the middle. The CDR3 reads CASSLDRSNYGYTF. The CDR3 coding sequence is TGTGCCAGCAGCTTAGACAGGTCTAACTATGGCTACACCTTC.

This sequence joins TRBV10-1 and TRBJ2-2; D unclear. The CDR3 is 16 amino acids. Trimming shortened V by 1 base and J by 1 base, and 10 bases separated the two germline ends. CDR1 and CDR2 (germline): WNHNN, SYGVQD (reference sequence). The CDR3 loop reads CASSEFRSLNTGELFF. The CDR3 bases are TGCGCCAGCAGTGAGTTCCGGTCCTTGAACACCGGGGAGCTGTTTTTT.

This clone has just one count. The same CDR3 arises from other DNA sequences in this sample as well. The chain employs TRBV19 and TRBJ1-6, with 8 nucleotides matching TRBD1. This CDR3 spans 15 amino acids. Germline lookup yields CDR1 LNHDA and CDR2 SQIVND (reference sequence). With 2 bases clipped from V and 5 bases from J, the junction kept 2 bases outside the gene matches. This CDR3 reads CASSIQGANNSPLHF. Written as DNA, the CDR3 is TGTGCCAGTAGTATACAGGGGGCGAATAATTCACCCCTCCACTTT. Filled out from reference TRBV19 and TRBJ1-6, the complete variable domain reads DGGITQSPKYLFRKEGQNVTLSCEQNLNHDAMYWYRQDPGQGLRLIYYSQIVNDFQKGDIAEGYSVSREKKESFPLTVTSAQKNPTAFYLCASSIQGANNSPLHFGNGTRLTVT.

This clone was observed a few times. J is TRBJ2-2 and V is TRBV28, with TRBD1 as a possible D gene (6 bases). CDR1 and CDR2 from the germline V gene are MDHEN and SYDVKM. Between the trimmed V and J ends, which lost 4 bases and 1 base, there was a span of 16 bases. This CDR3 contains 17 residues. For the CDR3, the DNA is TGTGCCAGCAGTTATCCGCGTCAGGGGATGAACACCGGGGAGCTGTTTTTT. Translating gives CASSYPRQGMNTGELFF.

The CDR3 bases are TGTGCCAGCAGCCTCCCCCCATCCTCCTACGAGCAGTACTTC. Translating gives CASSLPPSSYEQYF. The chain joins TRBV7-2 to TRBJ2-7, with D hard to call. V lost 5 bases to trimming and J lost 0 bases, with 11 bases between them. Germline V gene lookup returns CDR1 SGHTA and CDR2 FQGNSA. There are 14 residues in the CDR3.

The chain is built from TRBV30 and TRBJ2-3, with 9 bases identical to TRBD1. Germline V CDR1 and CDR2: GTSNPN, SVGIG (reference sequence). CDR3 length: 15 residues. Losses at the gene ends were 1 base for V and 3 bases for J; bases not matched to a gene: 5. CDR3 nucleotides: TGTGCCTGGAGTGCCGGGGACAGGGTGACAGATACGCAGTATTTT. This sequence encodes CAWSAGDRVTDTQYF.

The rearrangement links TRBV6-5 to TRBJ1-1; D may be TRBD1 (5 bases). The CDR3 extends over 14 amino acids. In germline, CDR1 is MNHEY, CDR2 SVGAGI. Trimming cost V 2 bases and J 1 base, with 8 bases left between them. The CDR3 DNA reads as TGTGCCAGCAGTTACCGACAGTGGAACACTGAAGCTTTCTTT. Translating it yields CASSYRQWNTEAFF.

The chain has TRBV7-9 and TRBJ2-3, with 9 nucleotides matching TRBD1. CDR1 and CDR2 from the germline V gene are SEHNR and FQNEAQ (reference sequence). CDR3 size: 15 residues. V shed 4 bases and J 5 bases; nucleotides not matched to a gene: 7. The CDR3 region is CASSSPDRGVDTQYF. In DNA form, the CDR3 reads TGTGCCAGCAGCTCGCCGGACAGGGGTGTAGATACGCAGTATTTT.

In its sample, this clone was seen once. The chain has TRBV10-3 and TRBJ2-7; 7 bases map to TRBD2. CDR3 length: 12 amino acids. CDR1 and CDR2 from the germline V gene are ENHRY and SYGVKD. The J segment lost 0 bases and the V segment lost 10 bases, leaving 3 bases of the junction unmatched. This CDR3 is CATRGSSYEQYF. The CDR3 DNA reads as TGTGCCACCCGCGGGAGCTCCTACGAGCAGTACTTC.

Remarks on this clone: This sample includes further DNA sequences coding for the same CDR3. The rearrangement links TRBV30 to TRBJ1-6, with D possibly being TRBD1 (5 bases). Germline V CDR1 and CDR2: GTSNPN, SVGIG (reference sequence). With 2 bases removed from V and 9 bases from J, the gap between germline ends came to 8 bases. The CDR3 has 12 residues. CDR3: CAWSSGGSPLHF. CDR3 in DNA: TGTGCCTGGAGTTCGGGGGGTTCACCCCTCCACTTT. Filled out from reference TRBV30 and TRBJ1-6, the complete variable domain reads SQTIHQWPATLVQPVGSPLSLECTVEGTSNPNLYWYRQAAGRGLQLLFYSVGIGQISSEVPQNLSASRPQDRQFILSSKKLLLSDSGFYLCAWSSGGSPLHFGNGTRLTVT.

This CDR3 reads CASSLAEQRSTDTQYF. In DNA, the CDR3 is TGTGCCAGCAGCTTGGCCGAACAGAGAAGCACAGATACGCAGTATTTT. The chain carries TRBV5-4 and TRBJ2-3, with D unclear. The CDR3 runs to 16 residues. CDR1 and CDR2 from the germline V gene are SGHNT and YYREEE (reference sequence). V lost 0 bases, J lost 0 bases, and 11 bases lay in between.

This rearrangement joins TRBV2 to TRBJ2-1; 8 bases are shared with TRBD2. V lost 6 bases to trimming and J lost 10 bases; unmatched junction nucleotides: 5. Germline assignment: CDR1 SNHLY and CDR2 FYNNEI. The length of the CDR3 is 12 residues. DNA for the CDR3: TGTGCCAGCAGCGGGACTAGTCGAGAGCAGTTCTTC. It encodes CASSGTSREQFF.

The chain joins TRBV18 to TRBJ2-7; TRBD2 might be the D (5 bases). Trimming cost V 6 bases and J 2 bases, with 17 bases left between them. The CDR3 is 15 residues long. Germline values: CDR1 KGHSH, CDR2 LQKENI. CDR3: CASSPRRQPTYEQYF. In nucleotides, the CDR3 is TGTGCCAGCTCTCCTAGGAGGCAGCCAACCTACGAGCAGTACTTC.

This chain uses TRBV9 with TRBJ2-2, with D possibly called TRBD1 or TRBD2 (6 bases each). Trimming took off 0 bases at V and 1 base at J, with 13 bases between the two ends. Germline V gene sequence: CDR1 SGDLS, CDR2 YYNGEE. The CDR3 has 17 amino acids. The DNA for the CDR3 is TGTGCCAGCAGCGTAGGAATCGGAGGGGGGAACACCGGGGAGCTGTTTTTT. Its protein is CASSVGIGGGNTGELFF.

The J gene is TRBJ1-5, the V gene TRBV10-2, with 10 bases lining up with TRBD1. CDR1 and CDR2 from the germline V gene are WSHSY and SAAADI. The CDR3 extends over 16 amino acids. V shed 3 bases and J 6 bases; nucleotides not matched to a gene: 8. CDR3 nucleotides: TGCGCCAGCAGTGAATCCGACAGGGGGCATGGTCAGCCCCAGCATTTT. This codes for CASSESDRGHGQPQHF.

A word on this clone: Other DNA sequences in the same sample also yield this CDR3. The CDR3 coding sequence is TGCGCCAGCAGCTCCCTCGGGAACACCGGGGAGCTGTTTTTT. It translates to CASSSLGNTGELFF. The rearrangement links TRBV5-1 to TRBJ2-2; no clear D. The CDR3 is 14 amino acids. Germline V lookup: CDR1 SGHRS, CDR2 YFSETQ. Trimming cost V 3 bases and J 1 base, with 7 bases left between them.

The chain has TRBV6-1 and TRBJ1-2; 8 bases match TRBD1. After removal of 7 bases from V and 4 bases from J, the junction contained 5 bases not matched to a gene. The CDR3 covers 13 residues. From germline, CDR1 is MNHNS and CDR2 SASEGT. The CDR3 nucleotides are TGTGCCAGCACTTGGACAGGGACCTATGGCTACACCTTC. It is translated as CASTWTGTYGYTF.

This clone was counted once. This chain joins TRBV4-1 and TRBJ2-1; 12 bases map to TRBD2. The CDR3 is 15 residues long. Germline V lookup: CDR1 MGHRA, CDR2 YSYEKL. V lost 1 base and J lost 9; bases outside the gene matches: 4. The CDR3 is CASSQVGLAGLEQFF. In nucleotides, the CDR3 is TGCGCCAGCAGCCAAGTAGGACTAGCGGGACTTGAGCAGTTCTTC.

The chain employs TRBV6-1 and TRBJ1-4, with D possibly TRBD1 on 5 matching bases. Germline assignment: CDR1 MNHNS and CDR2 SASEGT. V dropped 4 bases and J dropped 5 bases, with 14 bases sitting between them. The CDR3 loop spans 15 amino acids. In nucleotides, the CDR3 is TGTGCCAGCAGTGGGTCGGGGCTCCCAAATGAAAAACTGTTTTTT. Protein sequence: CASSGSGLPNEKLFF.

The chain uses TRBV6-4 and TRBJ1-5; D is unresolved. This CDR3 region has 13 residues. From germline, CDR1 is MRHNA and CDR2 SNTAGT. The V end lost 4 bases, the J end lost 3 bases, and 7 bases lay between the germline ends. The CDR3 protein is CASSVGFNQPQHF. The CDR3 nucleotides are TGTGCCAGCAGTGTTGGGTTCAATCAGCCCCAGCATTTT.

The chain employs TRBV7-6 and TRBJ2-7; D might be TRBD2 (6 bases). Germline lookup yields CDR1 SGHVS and CDR2 FNYEAQ. The length of the CDR3 is 16 residues. V was clipped by 1 base and J by 0 bases, with 13 bases between them. The CDR3 loop is CASSLGVAASSYEQYF. The CDR3 DNA reads TGTGCCAGCAGCTTAGGGGTAGCGGCGAGCTCCTACGAGCAGTACTTC.

The rearrangement joins TRBV6-6 to TRBJ1-5, with D uncertain. V lost 10 bases, J lost 3 bases, and 13 bases lay in between. The CDR3 loop spans 13 amino acids. Per germline, CDR1 MNHNY and CDR2 SVGAGI (reference sequence). The CDR3 spells CATTERYNQPQHF. Here the CDR3 DNA reads TGTGCCACTACTGAACGGTACAATCAGCCCCAGCATTTT.

The chain employs TRBV18 and TRBJ2-3, with no clear D. Trimming stripped 1 base from V and 0 bases from J, with 8 bases between. CDR3 size: 15 residues. CDR1 KGHSH and CDR2 LQKENI come from the germline V gene. CDR3 sequence reads: CASSPQPGSTDTQYF. CDR3 DNA sequence: TGTGCCAGCTCACCACAGCCTGGTAGCACAGATACGCAGTATTTT.

The chain links TRBV7-9 to TRBJ2-3; 16 bases fit TRBD2. The CDR3 contains 16 residues. The germline CDR1 and CDR2 sequences are SEHNR and FQNEAQ (reference sequence). The J segment lost 8 bases and the V segment lost 4 bases, leaving 6 bases of the junction unmatched. The CDR3 sequence: CASSSGLAGGPGTQYF. CDR3 sequence (DNA): TGTGCCAGCAGCTCGGGACTAGCGGGGGGGCCTGGTACGCAGTATTTT.

The chain combines TRBV29-1 with TRBJ1-2; weak D call: TRBD1 (6 bases). Germline V gives CDR1 SQVTM, CDR2 ANQGSEA. The CDR3 has 15 amino acids. Trimming removed 0 bases from V and 1 base from J, with 12 bases in between. The CDR3 region has the DNA TGCAGCGTTGAAGAAGGACAGAGAGGTAACTATGGCTACACCTTC. This gives the protein CSVEEGQRGNYGYTF.

CDR3 nucleotide sequence: TGTGCCACCGTGGGCTCTGGAAACACCATATATTTT. Translating gives CATVGSGNTIYF. The chain couples TRBV25-1 to TRBJ1-3; no reliable D call. V was shortened by 10 bases and J by 0 bases, with 7 bases between the two germline ends. The CDR3 is 12 residues long. Germline V gene sequence: CDR1 MGHDK, CDR2 SYGVNS.

The chain is built from TRBV11-2 and TRBJ2-6; a possible D gene is TRBD1 (5 bases). The CDR3 has 18 amino acids. The germline V gene has CDR1 SGHAT and CDR2 FQNNGV. V was clipped by 2 bases and J by 2 bases, with 16 bases between them. As DNA, the CDR3 is TGTGCCAGCAGCTTATATGATGGTGGGGCCGCTGGGGCCAACGTCCTGACTTTC. It encodes CASSLYDGGAAGANVLTF.